The sample holds a few counts of the clone carrying this T cell receptor (beta chain). Its antigen is unidentified. This sample was included in a study of T cell repertoires in cytomegalovirus infection. At the level of the study: The study used recently identified HLA-C-restricted and well-studied HLA-B-restricted CMV epitopes. Public TCR beta signatures were indicative of both CMV infection and a matching HLA type.

Study results and caveats: Using cumulative public TCR beta family frequency, the authors identified those who carried CMV together with the relevant HLA. CMV-specific TCR beta clonotypes restricted by HLA-C were the ones dominating the ex vivo response.

TCRdb fed the reads into MiXCR, producing one record per CDR3 protein. The top ten hold roughly an eighth of the sample, which has approximately 910,000 distinct CDR3 sequences, 31% seen once. V was shortened by 2 bases and J by 6 bases, with 13 bases between the two germline ends. The CDR3 covers 15 residues. Germline CDR1 reads MRHNA; CDR2 reads SNTAGT. The clonotype comes from a human donor in good health (CMV status not recorded). Some clones in this sample may be carry-over from other donors' samples. Here the sequenced sample was cultured CD8+ T cells from PBMCs, taken from culture after CMV antigen stimulation. The chain combines TRBV6-4 with TRBJ2-2; D is perhaps TRBD2 (7 bases). The CDR3 DNA follows: TGTGCCAGCAGTGACCGGGTCGGGGGGCCCGGGGAGCTGTTTTTT. Translation: CASSDRVGGPGELFF.